This TCR beta chain was retrieved from a study of T cell repertoires in cytomegalovirus infection. Many counts were recorded for this clonotype. Its antigen is unknown. TCRdb fed the reads into MiXCR, producing one record per CDR3 protein. The table lists fewer than 250,000 distinct CDR3 sequences, approximately 24% of them singletons. This CDR3 region has 12 residues. Germline loops: CDR1 MDHEN, CDR2 SYDVKM. V was clipped by 3 bases and J by 3 bases, with 6 bases between them. The study, taken as a whole, reports: Adding up the frequency of public TCR beta families identified people who carried CMV plus the relevant HLA. It was HLA-C-restricted CMV-specific TCR beta clonotypes that dominated the response ex vivo.

The receptor's source is a human donor in good health (CMV status not recorded). Some clones in this sample may be carry-over from other donors' samples. V usage is TRBV28 and J usage is TRBJ2-7; D is ambiguous. Source material: CD8+ T cells from PBMCs. For the CDR3, the DNA is TGTGCCAGCAGTTTCACCAACTACGAGCAGTACTTC. This translates into CASSFTNYEQYF. The full variable domain, in which reference TRBV28 and TRBJ2-7 provide the parts outside the CDR3, is DVKVTQSSRYLVKRTGEKVFLECVQDMDHENMFWYRQDPGLGLRLIYFSYDVKMKEKGDIPEGYSVSREKKERFSLILESASTNQTSMYLCASSFTNYEQYFGPGTRLTVT.